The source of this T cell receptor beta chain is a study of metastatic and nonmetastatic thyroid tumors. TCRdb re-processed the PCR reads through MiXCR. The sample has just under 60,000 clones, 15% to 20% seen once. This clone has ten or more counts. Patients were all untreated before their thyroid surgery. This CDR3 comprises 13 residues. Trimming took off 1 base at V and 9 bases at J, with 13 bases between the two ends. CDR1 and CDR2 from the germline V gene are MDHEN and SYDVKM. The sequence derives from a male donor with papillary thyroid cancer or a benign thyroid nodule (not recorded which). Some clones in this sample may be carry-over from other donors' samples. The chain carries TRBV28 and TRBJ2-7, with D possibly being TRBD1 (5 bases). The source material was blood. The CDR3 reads CASSLYLGVVQYF. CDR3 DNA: TGTGCCAGCAGTTTATATCTAGGGGTAGTGCAGTACTTC. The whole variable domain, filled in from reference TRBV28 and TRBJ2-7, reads DVKVTQSSRYLVKRTGEKVFLECVQDMDHENMFWYRQDPGLGLRLIYFSYDVKMKEKGDIPEGYSVSREKKERFSLILESASTNQTSMYLCASSLYLGVVQYFGPGTRLTVT.